This T cell receptor (beta chain) was sequenced for a study of Tregs in tolerant kidney transplant recipients. On this clone: Its antigen is unknown.

Study observations and caveats: No direct test of biological reproducibility was done here.

The data were produced by immunoSEQ multiplex PCR, yet TCRdb's version contains in-frame clones alone and is incomplete. This sample yields 4,500 to 7,000 clones, of which roughly 90% are seen a single time; 3.5% belongs to the top ten. Germline V gives CDR1 SEHNR, CDR2 FQNEAQ (reference sequence). Trimming shortened V by 2 bases and J by 6 bases, and 11 bases separated the two germline ends. The CDR3 spans 14 residues. The specimen comprised Tregs from blood cultured with allogeneic cells, sampled before the transplant. The TCR sequence derives from a human patient who received a combined kidney and bone marrow transplant. This chain connects TRBV7-9 to TRBJ1-3, with D perhaps TRBD1 (6 bases). In DNA form, the CDR3 reads TGTGCCAGCAGCTTATCTCGGGGGCAAAACACCATATATTTT. It specifies CASSLSRGQNTIYF.